This T cell receptor (beta chain) was sequenced in a study of tumor-infiltrating lymphocytes in oesophageal squamous cell carcinoma (dated by TCRdb to the mid-2010s). The trim is 4 bases for V and 4 bases for J, with a gap of 14 bases between the germline ends. CDR1 and CDR2 (MGHRA, YSYEKL) derive from the germline V gene. There are 15 amino acids in the CDR3, from cysteine to phenylalanine inclusive. The CDR3 DNA has 45 bases and is translated from base 1. Libraries were built with PCR. Sequencing used an Illumina HiSeq 2000. TCRdb passed the public sequencing reads through fastp at Q25 and MiXCR, retaining productive beta sequences. Entries are consolidated by CDR3 protein sequence, retaining the most common genes and DNA. This sample is represented by 15,000 to 20,000 distinct CDR3 sequences; about 46% of them were singletons. The ten largest account for 20% to 30% of the sample. As to this clonotype: What antigen it recognizes has not been identified. It has no much larger one-base neighbor in the sample; base qualities were not kept.

The receptor was isolated from a male donor with esophageal squamous cell carcinoma. This receptor chain uses TRBV4-1 and TRBJ2-1, with the D gene too uncertain to name. Material: esophageal tumor tissue. The CDR3 region reads CASSPNADGYNEQFF. The DNA is as follows: TGCGCCAGCAGCCCGAACGCCGACGGTTACAATGAGCAGTTCTTC.